These T cell receptor beta chains were read from a single sample in a study of CD8+CD57+ T cells in acquired aplastic anemia. TCRdb re-derived calls from the reads in MiXCR, one entry per CDR3 protein. Found here are 400,000 to 450,000 distinct CDR3 sequences, 65% to 75% of them singletons; the top ten hold less than 4%. Sequenced sample: sorted CD4+, CD8+, or CD8+CD57+ T cells (not recorded which) from PBMCs. The receptors derive from a human donor in good health, serving as a control. Both conserved end residues are part of each CDR3. D genes are given only for firm matches. Clone size, where shown, is once, few, many, or a class for clones that have expanded.

v_gene	d_gene	abundance	j_gene	CDR3nt	CDR3aa
TRBV29-1	TRBD1	-	TRBJ1-5	TGCAGCGGGGGACAGGGCTCGGGCGGTCAGCCCCAGCATTTT	CSGGQGSGGQPQHF
TRBV19	-	-	TRBJ2-1	TGTGCCAGTAGGTTCTCCTACAATGAGCAGTTCTTC	CASRFSYNEQFF
TRBV9	TRBD1	-	TRBJ1-6	TGTGCCAGCAGGGGACAGGGTGCTTCACCCCTCCACTTT	CASRGQGASPLHF
TRBV12-3/TRBV12-4	-	few	TRBJ1-1	TGTGCCAGCAGAATCTCGGCGGACACTGAAGCTTTCTTT	CASRISADTEAFF
TRBV2	-	-	TRBJ1-1	TGTGCCAGCAGTGAAGGACACAGGGTGAACACTGAAGCTTTCTTT	CASSEGHRVNTEAFF
TRBV2	-	-	TRBJ1-2	TGTGCCAGCAGCTTAAAGGCTAGCGGAGGCTACACCTTC	CASSLKASGGYTF
TRBV5-6	-	few	TRBJ1-1	TGTGCCAGCAGCTTGGTCCGTTATCAGATTGGAAACACTGAAGCTTTCTTT	CASSLVRYQIGNTEAFF
TRBV20-1	-	-	TRBJ2-7	TGCAGTGCTAGAGGGGCAGCCCGGGGAGTTAGGTACGAGCAGTACTTC	CSARGAARGVRYEQYF
TRBV20-1	TRBD2	-	TRBJ2-5	TGCAGTGCTCAATACGGGGGAGGGAGTACCCAGTACTTC	CSAQYGGGSTQYF
TRBV7-6	TRBD1	-	TRBJ2-7	TGTGCCAGCAGCTTAGCCGGGACAGGGGATCAGTACTTC	CASSLAGTGDQYF
TRBV9	-	few	TRBJ2-7	TGTGCCAGCAGCTCCGGGACATCCTACGAGCAGTACTTC	CASSSGTSYEQYF
TRBV19	-	many	TRBJ1-5	TGTGCCAGTAAGAAGGAGTCGGCGGGCAATCAGCCCCAGCATTTT	CASKKESAGNQPQHF
TRBV2	TRBD1	-	TRBJ2-7	TGTGCCAGCAGAGAGACAGGGGACAGGGGGTCCTACGAGCAGTACTTC	CASRETGDRGSYEQYF
TRBV24-1	-	-	TRBJ1-1	TGTGCCACCAGCGCCAGACAGGACATGCGGAACACTGAAGCTTTCTTT	CATSARQDMRNTEAFF
TRBV19	-	-	TRBJ1-1	TGTGCCAGTAGTCGGGACCTGATCTCTGGGGCCAACGTCATTGATTCTTTCTTT	CASSRDLISGANVIDSFF
TRBV5-5	TRBD2	-	TRBJ2-7	TGTGCCAGCAGCTTGAGGCGGGAGGGAATCGACGAGCAGTACTTC	CASSLRREGIDEQYF
TRBV5-5	-	-	TRBJ1-1	TGTGCCAGCAGTCTTTTTGAGAACACTGAAGCTTTCTTT	CASSLFENTEAFF
TRBV6-5	TRBD1	-	TRBJ1-1	TGTGCCAGCAGTTACGAGACAGGGGGTGGGAACACTGAAGCTTTCTTT	CASSYETGGGNTEAFF
TRBV10-1	-	-	TRBJ1-1	TGCGCCAAGACCGGACCAACGACTGAAGCTTTCTTT	CAKTGPTTEAFF
TRBV10-3	-	-	TRBJ1-1	TGTGCCATCACTAAGGAGGGAGGGGGTAACCCTGAAGCTTTCTTT	CAITKEGGGNPEAFF
TRBV5-1	-	-	TRBJ2-2	TGTGCCAGCAGCACGGGGGCAAGAGGGTCGGAGCTGTTTTTT	CASSTGARGSELFF
TRBV2	-	many	TRBJ2-5	TGTGCCAGCAGTGAAACCACAGAAGAGACCCAGTACTTC	CASSETTEETQYF
TRBV29-1	TRBD1	few	TRBJ2-5	TGCAGCGTCGCTGAGGACAGGGGTTGGCAAGAGACCCAGTACTTC	CSVAEDRGWQETQYF
TRBV20-1	TRBD1	once	TRBJ1-1	TGCAGTGCGACCCCGACAGGGGGCTTAGAAGCTTTCTTT	CSATPTGGLEAFF
TRBV5-1	-	-	TRBJ1-2	TGTGCCAGCAGCGCTGTGACTAACGATTCCTACACCTTC	CASSAVTNDSYTF
TRBV7-3	-	-	TRBJ1-5	TGTGCCACCAGCAGATATGAGATCGTGAAACAGCCCCAGCATTTT	CATSRYEIVKQPQHF
TRBV7-2	-	-	TRBJ2-1	TGTGCCAGCGGGAGTGACGGGAACAATGAGCAGCTCTTC	CASGSDGNNEQLF
TRBV11-2	-	-	TRBJ2-2	TGTGCCAGCAGCTCACACCCGACGAACACCGGGGAGCTGTTTTTT	CASSSHPTNTGELFF
TRBV30	-	-	TRBJ1-4	TGTGCCTGGAGTGTGCGGTTTAATGAAAACCTGTTTTTT	CAWSVRFNENLFF
TRBV15	-	-	TRBJ2-3	TGTGCCACCAGCGGTACCTGTAGCTCCGATACGCAGTACTTT	CATSGTCSSDTQYF
TRBV5-1	TRBD1	many	TRBJ1-1	TGCGCCAGCAGCGGGACAGTGAACACTGAAGCTTTCTTT	CASSGTVNTEAFF
TRBV20-1	TRBD1	-	TRBJ1-3	TGCAGCTTGGGACAGGGTTTCGGAAACACCATATATTTT	CSLGQGFGNTIYF
TRBV20-1	-	-	TRBJ1-6	TGCAGTGCTTATGCCAGCGGGACGGAAAGAGAGGATTCACCCCTCCACTTT	CSAYASGTEREDSPLHF
TRBV29-1	-	many	TRBJ1-1	TGCAGCGTGGGGGTGAGCTTGGGCACTGAAGCTTTCTTT	CSVGVSLGTEAFF
TRBV9	TRBD1	-	TRBJ1-5	TGTGCCAGCAGTTTCGGGACAGCGGCGCAGCCCCAGCATTTT	CASSFGTAAQPQHF
TRBV2	-	-	TRBJ1-5	-	CASRGGRDSTQHFGF
TRBV7-7	TRBD2	-	TRBJ2-5	TGTGCCAGCAGCCAGCGGGGCTTGGAGACCCAGTACTTC	CASSQRGLETQYF
TRBV11-1	-	many	TRBJ2-3	TGTGCCAGCAGCTTAGCGCCGGGGCTAGCAACAGATACGCAGTATTTT	CASSLAPGLATDTQYF
TRBV5-1	TRBD1	-	TRBJ1-6	TGTGCCAGCAGCTTGGACAGGGGTCATTCTTCACCCCTCCACTTT	CASSLDRGHSSPLHF
TRBV19	-	-	TRBJ2-7	TGTGCCAGCACCCCTATAGTCATTTCCTACGAGCAGTACTTC	CASTPIVISYEQYF
TRBV20-1	-	few	TRBJ2-3	TGCGGCGCTAGAGGGCAGGGAACAGATACGCAGTATTTT	CGARGQGTDTQYF
TRBV6-2/TRBV6-3	-	-	TRBJ1-5	TGTGCCAGCAGTCGCGGGAGTTATAGCAATCAGCCCCAGCATTTT	CASSRGSYSNQPQHF
TRBV19	-	many	TRBJ1-5	TGTGCCACCGCCACCGGGGGTTTTTATCAGCCCCAGCATTTT	CATATGGFYQPQHF
TRBV20-1	-	-	TRBJ2-3	TGCAGTGCTACGGACGGAGCAATCAGTACGCAGTATTTT	CSATDGAISTQYF
TRBV5-6	-	-	TRBJ1-2	TGTGCCAGCCGCCTACAGGGCAGCTCTGGAAACACCTTC	CASRLQGSSGNTF
TRBV7-2	-	many	TRBJ2-7	TGTGCCAGCAGCTTAACAGGTACCTACGAGCAGTACTTC	CASSLTGTYEQYF
TRBV20-1	-	once	TRBJ1-2	TGCAGTGCTAGGTGGGATAGGTTGGGCACCTACACCTTC	CSARWDRLGTYTF
TRBV12-5	TRBD1	many	TRBJ1-1	TGTGCTAGTGGTTTCCAGGACAGGGGAGAAGCTTTCTTT	CASGFQDRGEAFF
TRBV4-1	TRBD1	many	TRBJ1-1	TGCGCCAGCAGCCATGCTCCGGGACAGGGGGCGAGAACTGAAGCTTTCTTT	CASSHAPGQGARTEAFF
TRBV2	-	-	TRBJ2-5	TGTGCCAGCAGGGGTCGGGGCGAGCAAACGCAGACCCTTTACTTC	CASRGRGEQTQTLYF
TRBV9	-	-	TRBJ2-6	TGTGCCAGCAGCTTCAGGTTGACGGGCACTGAAGCTTTGACTTTC	CASSFRLTGTEALTF
TRBV15	-	-	TRBJ1-6	TGTGCCACCAGCAGAGATGGGGGACCCCTCCACTTT	CATSRDGGPLHF
TRBV5-1	-	-	TRBJ2-7	TGCGCCAGCAGCTTGGGGTCGGGGAAAGGCGAGCAGTACTTC	CASSLGSGKGEQYF
TRBV5-4	-	-	TRBJ1-2	TGTGCCAGCAGCTCGAGGTGCCCTTTGACAGGCTACACCTTC	CASSSRCPLTGYTF
TRBV7-2	-	-	TRBJ1-5	TGTGCCAGCAGCTTAACTCGGGTATCCAATCAGCCCCAGCATTTT	CASSLTRVSNQPQHF
TRBV27	TRBD1	few	TRBJ1-2	TGTGCCAGCGGGGCGTGGGGACAGAACTATGGCTACACCTTC	CASGAWGQNYGYTF
TRBV7-2	-	-	TRBJ1-1	TGTGCCAGCAGCCCACCGGGACCCGCTAGACCTGAAGCTTTCTTT	CASSPPGPARPEAFF
TRBV10-3	-	-	TRBJ1-3	TGTGCCAGCAGTGCGGCCGATACGGGGGCAAGTGACAAACTATTTTTT	CASSAADTGASDKLFF
TRBV4-3	TRBD1	few	TRBJ1-1	TGCGCCAGCAGCCGATACAAAACAGGGGGAAAATCTGAAGCTTTCTTT	CASSRYKTGGKSEAFF
TRBV7-2	TRBD2	-	TRBJ2-3	TGTGCCAGCACCCGCGGGGGGGCGGTAGATGCGCAGTACTTT	CASTRGGAVDAQYF